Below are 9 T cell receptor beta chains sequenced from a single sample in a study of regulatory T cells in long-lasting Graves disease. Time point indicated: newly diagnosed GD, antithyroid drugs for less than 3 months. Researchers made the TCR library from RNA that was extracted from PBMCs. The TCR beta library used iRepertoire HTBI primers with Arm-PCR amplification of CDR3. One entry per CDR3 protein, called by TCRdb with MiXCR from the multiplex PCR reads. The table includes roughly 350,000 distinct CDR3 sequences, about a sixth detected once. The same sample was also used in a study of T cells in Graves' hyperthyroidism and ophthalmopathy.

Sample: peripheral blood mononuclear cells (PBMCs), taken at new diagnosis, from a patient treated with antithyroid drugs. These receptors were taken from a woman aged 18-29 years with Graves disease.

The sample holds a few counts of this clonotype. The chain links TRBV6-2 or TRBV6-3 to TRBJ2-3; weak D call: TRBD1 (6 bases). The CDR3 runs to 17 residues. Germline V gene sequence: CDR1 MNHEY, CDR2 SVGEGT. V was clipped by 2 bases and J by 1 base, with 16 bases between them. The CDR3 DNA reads TGTGCCAGCAGTTACACTGGGGTCCCAGGGGGCACAGATACGCAGTATTTT. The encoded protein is CASSYTGVPGGTDTQYF.

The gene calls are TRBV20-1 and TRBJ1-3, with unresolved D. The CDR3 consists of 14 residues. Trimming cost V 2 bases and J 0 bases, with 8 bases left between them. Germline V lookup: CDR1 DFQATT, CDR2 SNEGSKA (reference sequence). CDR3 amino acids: CSARRRSSGNTIYF. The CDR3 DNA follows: TGCAGTGCTAGAAGACGGAGCTCTGGAAACACCATATATTTT.

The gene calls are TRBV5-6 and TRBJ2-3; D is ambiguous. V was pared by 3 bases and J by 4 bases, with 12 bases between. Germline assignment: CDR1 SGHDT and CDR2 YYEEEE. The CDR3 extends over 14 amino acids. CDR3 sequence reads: CASSSASGPDTQYF. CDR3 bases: TGTGCCAGCAGCTCAGCGTCGGGTCCAGATACGCAGTATTTT.

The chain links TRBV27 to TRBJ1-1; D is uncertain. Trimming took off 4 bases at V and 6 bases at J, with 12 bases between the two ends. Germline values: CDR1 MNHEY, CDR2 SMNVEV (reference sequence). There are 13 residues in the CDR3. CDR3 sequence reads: CASSYGEVSEAFF. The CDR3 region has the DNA TGTGCCAGCAGTTATGGGGAGGTCTCTGAAGCTTTCTTT.

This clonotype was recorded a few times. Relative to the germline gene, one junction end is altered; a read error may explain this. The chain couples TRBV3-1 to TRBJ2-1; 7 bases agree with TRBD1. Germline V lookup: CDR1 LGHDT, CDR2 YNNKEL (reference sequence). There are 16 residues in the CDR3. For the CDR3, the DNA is TGTGCCAACAGCCAACCTATACAGGGGTTGGACAATGAGCAGTTCTTC. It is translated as CANSQPIQGLDNEQFF.

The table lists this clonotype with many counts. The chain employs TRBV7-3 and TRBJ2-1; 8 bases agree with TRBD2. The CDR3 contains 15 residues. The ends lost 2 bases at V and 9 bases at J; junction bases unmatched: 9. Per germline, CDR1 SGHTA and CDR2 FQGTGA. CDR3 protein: CASSLAGGSLGEQFF. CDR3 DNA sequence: TGTGCCAGCAGCTTAGCGGGGGGCAGCCTTGGTGAGCAGTTCTTC. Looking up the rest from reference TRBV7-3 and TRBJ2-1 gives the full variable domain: GAGVSQTPSNKVTEKGKYVELRCDPISGHTALYWYRQSLGQGPEFLIYFQGTGAADDSGLPNDRFFAVRPEGSVSTLKIQRTERGDSAVYLCASSLAGGSLGEQFFGPGTRLTVL.

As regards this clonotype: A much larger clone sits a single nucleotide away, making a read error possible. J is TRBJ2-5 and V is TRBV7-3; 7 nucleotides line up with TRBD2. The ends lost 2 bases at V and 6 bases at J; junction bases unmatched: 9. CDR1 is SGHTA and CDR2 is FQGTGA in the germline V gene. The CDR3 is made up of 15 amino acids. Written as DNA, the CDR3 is TGTGCCAGCAGCTTACCTGGCGGGAGCCGGAAGACCCAGTACTTC. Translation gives CASSLPGGSRKTQYF.

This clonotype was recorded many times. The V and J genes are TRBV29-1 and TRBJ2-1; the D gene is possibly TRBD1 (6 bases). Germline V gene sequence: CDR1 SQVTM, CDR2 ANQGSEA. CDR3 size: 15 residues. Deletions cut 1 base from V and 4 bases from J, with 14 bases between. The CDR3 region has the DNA TGCAGCGTTGAAGTCACAGGGTCCCCTTACAATGAGCAGTTCTTC. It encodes CSVEVTGSPYNEQFF.

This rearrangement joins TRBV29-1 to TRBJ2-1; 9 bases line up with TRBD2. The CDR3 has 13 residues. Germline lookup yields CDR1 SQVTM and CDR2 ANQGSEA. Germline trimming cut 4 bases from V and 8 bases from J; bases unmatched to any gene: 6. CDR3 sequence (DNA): TGCAGCGTTGTTGCTAGCGGGAACCATGAGCAGTTCTTC. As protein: CSVVASGNHEQFF.